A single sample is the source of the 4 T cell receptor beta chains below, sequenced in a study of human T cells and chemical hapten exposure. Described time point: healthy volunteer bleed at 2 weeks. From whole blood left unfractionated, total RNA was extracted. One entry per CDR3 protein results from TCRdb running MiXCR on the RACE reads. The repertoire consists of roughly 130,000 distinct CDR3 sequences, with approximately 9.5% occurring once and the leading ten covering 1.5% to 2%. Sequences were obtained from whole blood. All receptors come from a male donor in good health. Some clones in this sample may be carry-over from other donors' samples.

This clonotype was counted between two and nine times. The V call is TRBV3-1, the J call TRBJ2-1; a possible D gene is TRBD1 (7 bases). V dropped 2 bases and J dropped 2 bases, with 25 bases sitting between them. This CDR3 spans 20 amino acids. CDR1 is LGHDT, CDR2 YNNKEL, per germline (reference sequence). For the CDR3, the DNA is TGTGCCAGCAGCCAAATTGCAGGGGGTTTACGGGGGAGCCCCTACAATGAGCAGTTCTTC. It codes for CASSQIAGGLRGSPYNEQFF.

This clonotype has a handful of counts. This CDR3 reads CASSDNGQAENTGELFF. CDR3 bases: TGTGCCAGCAGTGATAACGGACAGGCCGAGAACACCGGGGAGCTGTTTTTT. The J gene is TRBJ2-2, the V gene TRBV2, with 7 bases aligning to TRBD1. Germline CDR1 and CDR2: SNHLY and FYNNEI. Trimming took 3 bases from V and 1 from J; bases not matched to a gene: 8. This CDR3 region has 17 residues.

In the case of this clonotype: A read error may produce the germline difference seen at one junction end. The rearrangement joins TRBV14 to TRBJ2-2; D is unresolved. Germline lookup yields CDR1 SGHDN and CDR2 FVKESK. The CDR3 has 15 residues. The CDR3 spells CARSQGFGESGELFF. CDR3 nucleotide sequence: TGTGCCAGAAGCCAAGGATTTGGGGAATCCGGGGAGCTGTTTTTT.

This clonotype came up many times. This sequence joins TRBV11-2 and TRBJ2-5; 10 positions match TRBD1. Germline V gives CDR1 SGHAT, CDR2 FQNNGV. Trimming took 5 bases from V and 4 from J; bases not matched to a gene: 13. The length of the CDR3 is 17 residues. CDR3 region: CASSARQGAVLGETQYF. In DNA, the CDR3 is TGTGCCAGCAGCGCCCGACAGGGGGCTGTGTTAGGAGAGACCCAGTACTTC.